This TCR beta chain is drawn from a study of T cells in localized non-small cell lung cancer. Some clones are missing from TCRdb's copy, which holds only in-frame ones; the method was immunoSEQ multiplex PCR. This sample has about 40,000 clones, with about 86% found just once. Deletions cut 7 bases from V and 4 bases from J, with 15 bases between. CDR3 length: 14 amino acids. The germline V gene encodes CDR1 MNHEY and CDR2 SMNVEV (reference sequence). With regard to this clone: Its antigen is not identified.

Study conclusions and caveats: Longer survival (overall) was linked to higher T cell density in blood. Measurement of T cell clonality placed uninvolved adjacent lung highest, above the level in tumor. Sequencing was restricted to one tumor region; therefore, heterogeneity remains possible.

The source was peripheral blood, collected before any cancer treatment. The chain is built from TRBV27 and TRBJ2-3, with a tentative D call TRBD2 (6 bases). The receptor comes from a man aged 35 to 70 with stage I lung adenocarcinoma. The CDR3 DNA reads TGTGCCAGCACCCTGCGGGATGGATCAGATACGCAGTATTTT. Protein: CASTLRDGSDTQYF.